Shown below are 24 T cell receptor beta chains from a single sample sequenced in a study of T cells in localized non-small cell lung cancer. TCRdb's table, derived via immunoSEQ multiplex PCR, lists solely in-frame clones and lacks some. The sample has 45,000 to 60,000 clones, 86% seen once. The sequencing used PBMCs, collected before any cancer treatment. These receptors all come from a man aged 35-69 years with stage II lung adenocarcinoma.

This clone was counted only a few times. The chain's CDR3 is CASSYSGRARTEAFF. For the CDR3, the DNA is TGTGCCAGCAGTTACTCGGGCAGGGCGCGCACTGAAGCTTTCTTT. The chain joins TRBV6-5 to TRBJ1-1; a weak D match, TRBD1 (5 bases). The CDR3 runs 15 residues. CDR1 is MNHEY, CDR2 SVGAGI, per germline. V lost 0 bases to trimming and J lost 4 bases, with 12 bases between them.

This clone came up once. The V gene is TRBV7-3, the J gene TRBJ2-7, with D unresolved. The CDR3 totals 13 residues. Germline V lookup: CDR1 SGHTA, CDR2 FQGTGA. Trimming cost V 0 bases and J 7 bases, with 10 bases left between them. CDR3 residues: CASSLTPLGEQYF. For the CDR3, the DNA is TGTGCCAGCAGCTTAACTCCCCTTGGGGAGCAGTACTTC. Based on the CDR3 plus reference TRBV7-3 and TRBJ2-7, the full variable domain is GAGVSQTPSNKVTEKGKYVELRCDPISGHTALYWYRQSLGQGPEFLIYFQGTGAADDSGLPNDRFFAVRPEGSVSTLKIQRTERGDSAVYLCASSLTPLGEQYFGPGTRLTVT.

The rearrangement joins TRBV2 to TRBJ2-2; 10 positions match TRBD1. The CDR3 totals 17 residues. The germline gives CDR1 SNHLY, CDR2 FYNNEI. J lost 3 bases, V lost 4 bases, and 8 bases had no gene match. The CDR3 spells CASSGIRGQGHTGELFF. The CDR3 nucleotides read TGTGCCAGCAGTGGTATCCGGGGACAGGGGCACACCGGGGAGCTGTTTTTT.

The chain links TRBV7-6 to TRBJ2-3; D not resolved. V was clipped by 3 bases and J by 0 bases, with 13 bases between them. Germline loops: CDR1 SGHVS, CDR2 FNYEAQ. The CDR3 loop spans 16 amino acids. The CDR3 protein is CASSLTASTSTDTQYF. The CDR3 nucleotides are TGTGCCAGCAGCTTGACGGCCTCGACTAGCACAGATACGCAGTATTTT.

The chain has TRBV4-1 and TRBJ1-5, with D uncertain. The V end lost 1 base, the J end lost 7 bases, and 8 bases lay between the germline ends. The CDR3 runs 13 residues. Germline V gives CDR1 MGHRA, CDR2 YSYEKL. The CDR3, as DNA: TGCGCCAGCAGCCAAGGTCTTTCCCAGCCCCAGCATTTT. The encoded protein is CASSQGLSQPQHF.

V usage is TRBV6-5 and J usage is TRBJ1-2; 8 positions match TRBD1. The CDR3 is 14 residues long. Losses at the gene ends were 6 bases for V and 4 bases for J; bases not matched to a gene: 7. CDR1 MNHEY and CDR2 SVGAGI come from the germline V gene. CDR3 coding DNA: TGTGCCAGCAGGTCGGACAGGGCCCCCTATGGCTACACCTTC. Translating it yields CASRSDRAPYGYTF.

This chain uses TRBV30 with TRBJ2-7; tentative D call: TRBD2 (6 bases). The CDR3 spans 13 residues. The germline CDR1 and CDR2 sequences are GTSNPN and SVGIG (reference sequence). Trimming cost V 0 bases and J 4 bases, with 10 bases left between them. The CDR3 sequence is CAWSVTEGYEQYF. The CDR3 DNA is TGTGCCTGGAGTGTCACGGAGGGGTACGAGCAGTACTTC. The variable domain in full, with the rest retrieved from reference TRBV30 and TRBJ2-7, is SQTIHQWPATLVQPVGSPLSLECTVEGTSNPNLYWYRQAAGRGLQLLFYSVGIGQISSEVPQNLSASRPQDRQFILSSKKLLLSDSGFYLCAWSVTEGYEQYFGPGTRLTVT.

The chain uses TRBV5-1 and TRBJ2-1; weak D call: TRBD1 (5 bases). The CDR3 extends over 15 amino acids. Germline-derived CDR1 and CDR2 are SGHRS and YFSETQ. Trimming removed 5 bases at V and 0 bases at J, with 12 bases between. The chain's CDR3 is CASSPRQNSYNEQFF. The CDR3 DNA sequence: TGCGCCAGCAGTCCCAGACAGAACTCCTACAATGAGCAGTTCTTC. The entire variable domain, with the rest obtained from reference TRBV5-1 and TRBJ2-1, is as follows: KAGVTQTPRYLIKTRGQQVTLSCSPISGHRSVSWYQQTPGQGLQFLFEYFSETQRNKGNFPGRFSGRQFSNSRSEMNVSTLELGDSALYLCASSPRQNSYNEQFFGPGTRLTVL.

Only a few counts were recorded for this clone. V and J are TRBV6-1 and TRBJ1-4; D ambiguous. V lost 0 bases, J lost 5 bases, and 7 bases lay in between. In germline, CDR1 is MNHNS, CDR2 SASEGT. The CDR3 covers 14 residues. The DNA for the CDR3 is TGTGCCAGCAGTGAAGCGGGTAAAAATGAAAAACTGTTTTTT. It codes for CASSEAGKNEKLFF.

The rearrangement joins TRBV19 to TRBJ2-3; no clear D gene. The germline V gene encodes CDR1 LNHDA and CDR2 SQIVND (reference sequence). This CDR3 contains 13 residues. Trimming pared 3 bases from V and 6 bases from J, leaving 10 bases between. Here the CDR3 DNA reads TGTGCCAGTAGTATCGGGTCCTGGGATACGCAGTATTTT. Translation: CASSIGSWDTQYF.

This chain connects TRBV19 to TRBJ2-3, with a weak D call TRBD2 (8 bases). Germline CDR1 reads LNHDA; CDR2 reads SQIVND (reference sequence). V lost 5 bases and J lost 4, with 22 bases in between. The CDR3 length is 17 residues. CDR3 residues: CASSGTDATSAADTQYF. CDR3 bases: TGTGCCAGTAGTGGGACAGATGCGACTAGCGCCGCAGATACGCAGTATTTT.

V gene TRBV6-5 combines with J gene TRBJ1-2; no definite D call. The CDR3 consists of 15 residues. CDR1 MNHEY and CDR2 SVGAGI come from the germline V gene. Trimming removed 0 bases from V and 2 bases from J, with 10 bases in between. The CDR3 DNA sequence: TGTGCCAGCAGTTACTCGGCAGGCTTCAACTATGGCTACACCTTC. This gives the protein CASSYSAGFNYGYTF.

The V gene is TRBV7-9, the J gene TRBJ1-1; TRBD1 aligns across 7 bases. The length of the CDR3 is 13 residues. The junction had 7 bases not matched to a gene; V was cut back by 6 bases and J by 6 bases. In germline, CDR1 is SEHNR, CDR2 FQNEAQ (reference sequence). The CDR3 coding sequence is TGTGCCAGCAGTTCGACAGGGTTGGCTGAAGCTTTCTTT. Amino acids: CASSSTGLAEAFF.

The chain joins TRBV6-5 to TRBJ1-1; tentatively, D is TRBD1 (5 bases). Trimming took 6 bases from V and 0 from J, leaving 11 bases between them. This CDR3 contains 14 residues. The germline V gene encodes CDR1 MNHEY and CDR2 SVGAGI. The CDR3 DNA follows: TGTGCCAGCAGCCCGGGACCGTTGAACACTGAAGCTTTCTTT. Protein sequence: CASSPGPLNTEAFF.

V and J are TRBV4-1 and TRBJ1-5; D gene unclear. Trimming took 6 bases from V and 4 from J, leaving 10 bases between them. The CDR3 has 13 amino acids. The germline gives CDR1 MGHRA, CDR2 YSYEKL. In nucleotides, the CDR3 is TGCGCCAGCAGTCGGGAGGTAAATCAGCCCCAGCATTTT. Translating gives CASSREVNQPQHF.

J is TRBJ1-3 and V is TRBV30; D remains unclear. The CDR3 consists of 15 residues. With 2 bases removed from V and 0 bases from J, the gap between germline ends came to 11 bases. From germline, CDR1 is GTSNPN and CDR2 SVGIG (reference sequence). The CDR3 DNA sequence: TGTGCCTGGAGTCCCGACCGAATCTCTGGAAACACCATATATTTT. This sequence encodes CAWSPDRISGNTIYF.

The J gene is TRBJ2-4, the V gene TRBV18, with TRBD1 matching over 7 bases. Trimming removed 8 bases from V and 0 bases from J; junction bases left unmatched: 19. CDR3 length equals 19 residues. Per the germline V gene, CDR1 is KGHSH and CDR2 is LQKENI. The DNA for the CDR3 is TGTGCCAGCGCCCAATTTGGACAGGAAAGTGAACTAGCCAAAAACATTCAGTACTTC. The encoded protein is CASAQFGQESELAKNIQYF.

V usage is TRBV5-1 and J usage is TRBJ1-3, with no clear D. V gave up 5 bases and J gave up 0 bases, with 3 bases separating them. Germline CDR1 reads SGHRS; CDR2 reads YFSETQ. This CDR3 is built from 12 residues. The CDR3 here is CASRDSGNTIYF. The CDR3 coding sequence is TGCGCCAGCAGGGACTCTGGAAACACCATATATTTT.

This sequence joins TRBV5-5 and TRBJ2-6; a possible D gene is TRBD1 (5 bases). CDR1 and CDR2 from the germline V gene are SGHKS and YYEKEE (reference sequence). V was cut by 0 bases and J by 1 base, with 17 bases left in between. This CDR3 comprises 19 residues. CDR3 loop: CASSLALARAESGANVLTF. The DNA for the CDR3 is TGTGCCAGCAGCTTGGCTTTGGCCAGGGCGGAATCTGGGGCCAACGTCCTGACTTTC.

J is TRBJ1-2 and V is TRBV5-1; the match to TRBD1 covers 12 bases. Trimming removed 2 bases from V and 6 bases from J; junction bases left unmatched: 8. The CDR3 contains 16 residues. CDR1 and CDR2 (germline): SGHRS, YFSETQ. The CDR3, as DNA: TGCGCCAGCAGCTTCGCCGGGACAGGGGGCGCGGATGGCTACACCTTC. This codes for CASSFAGTGGADGYTF.

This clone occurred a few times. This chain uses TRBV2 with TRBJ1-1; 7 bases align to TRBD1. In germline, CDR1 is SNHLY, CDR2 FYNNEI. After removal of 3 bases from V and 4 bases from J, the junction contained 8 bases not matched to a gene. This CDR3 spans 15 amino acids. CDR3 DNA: TGTGCCAGCAGTGAGAAGGGGGCACGGAGCACTGAAGCTTTCTTT. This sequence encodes CASSEKGARSTEAFF.

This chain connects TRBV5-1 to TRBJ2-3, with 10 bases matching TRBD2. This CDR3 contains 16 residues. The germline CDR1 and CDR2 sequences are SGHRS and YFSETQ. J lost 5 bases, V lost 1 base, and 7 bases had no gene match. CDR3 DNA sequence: TGCGCCAGCAGCTTGCGAGCGGGGGGGGCCGAAGATACGCAGTATTTT. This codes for CASSLRAGGAEDTQYF.

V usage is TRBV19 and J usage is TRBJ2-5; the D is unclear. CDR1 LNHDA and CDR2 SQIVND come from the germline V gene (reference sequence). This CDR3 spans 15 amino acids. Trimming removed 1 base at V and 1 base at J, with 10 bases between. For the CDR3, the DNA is TGTGCCAGTAGTATAGTTGGGAATTTCCAAGAGACCCAGTACTTC. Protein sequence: CASSIVGNFQETQYF. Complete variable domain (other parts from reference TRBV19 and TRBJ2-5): DGGITQSPKYLFRKEGQNVTLSCEQNLNHDAMYWYRQDPGQGLRLIYYSQIVNDFQKGDIAEGYSVSREKKESFPLTVTSAQKNPTAFYLCASSIVGNFQETQYFGPGTRLLVL.

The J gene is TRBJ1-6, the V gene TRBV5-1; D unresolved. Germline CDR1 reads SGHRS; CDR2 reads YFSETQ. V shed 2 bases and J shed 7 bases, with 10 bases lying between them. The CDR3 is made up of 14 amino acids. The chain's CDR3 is CASSFTGANSPLHF. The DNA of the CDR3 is TGCGCCAGCAGCTTCACGGGTGCAAATTCACCCCTCCACTTT.